One sample yielded the 27 T cell receptor beta chains listed below, sequenced in a study of shared clonotypes between healthy human individuals (dated by TCRdb to the early 2020s). Receptor libraries were prepared by the immunoSEQ multiplex PCR assay. In TCRdb, the immuneACCESS table is reduced to in-frame sequences with V and J assigned. These tables do not hold every clone; where another copy was compared, an unresolved V gene accounts for under half, and the others remain unexplained. The sample table contains around 560,000 clones; only one count was recorded for approximately 95% of them. The top ten constitute 0.095% to 0.14% of the sample. For the CD8 naive samples, CD45RO-negative cells were positively selected for CCR7, yielding a CD45RA+CCR7+ population from which TemRA cells were excluded. The specimen sequenced was naive CD8+ T cells sorted from blood. The meaning of the sample's cell subset or site label: CD45RA+CCR7+. These receptors came from a woman under 40 in good health.

This clone was counted a single time. This chain connects TRBV5-8 to TRBJ1-1; D remains ambiguous. Germline values: CDR1 SGHTS, CDR2 YDEGEE. Between the trimmed V and J ends, which lost 2 bases and 1 base, there was a span of 6 bases. The length of the CDR3 is 13 residues. The CDR3 DNA is TGTGCCAGCAGCTTCGGCCCGAACACTGAAGCTTTCTTT. Residues: CASSFGPNTEAFF.

V and J are TRBV2 and TRBJ2-7; 8 bases fit TRBD1. The CDR3 is made up of 15 amino acids. Germline CDR1 and CDR2: SNHLY and FYNNEI. Germline trimming cut 7 bases from V and 2 bases from J; bases unmatched to any gene: 10. As DNA, the CDR3 is TGTGCCAGCACTATCAGGACAGGGTCCACCTACGAGCAGTACTTC. Translating it yields CASTIRTGSTYEQYF.

This clone has only one observation. J is TRBJ1-2 and V is TRBV27, with D maybe TRBD1 (6 bases). The length of the CDR3 is 15 residues. Trimming removed 3 bases from V and 6 bases from J, with 17 bases in between. CDR1 MNHEY and CDR2 SMNVEV come from the germline V gene (reference sequence). The CDR3 DNA is TGTGCCAGCAGTTTTCAGACAGGAGGCGGTGATGGCTACACCTTC. Amino acids: CASSFQTGGGDGYTF.

The rearrangement links TRBV27 to TRBJ2-7, with 8 bases fitting TRBD1. This CDR3 is 14 amino acids long. The germline gives CDR1 MNHEY, CDR2 SMNVEV (reference sequence). V shed 2 bases and J 3 bases; nucleotides not matched to a gene: 3. CDR3 DNA sequence: TGTGCCAGCAGTTTAAGGACAGGGCTCTACGAGCAGTACTTC. Encoded protein: CASSLRTGLYEQYF.

The genes are TRBV27 and TRBJ2-7; maybe TRBD1 (6 bases). The ends were cut back, 0 bases at V and 4 bases at J, with 10 bases in the middle. The CDR3 totals 14 residues. CDR1 is MNHEY and CDR2 is SMNVEV in the germline V gene (reference sequence). CDR3 bases: TGTGCCAGCAGTTTATCCAGGGGATTGTACGAGCAGTACTTC. Translated, it gives CASSLSRGLYEQYF.

This clone was detected only once. The CDR3 bases are TGTGCCATCAGTGAGGAGACTGCCTATGGCTACACCTTC. Its translation: CAISEETAYGYTF. The genes are TRBV10-3 and TRBJ1-2; D unresolved. The CDR3 is 13 residues long. The V gene's germline CDR1 is ENHRY and CDR2 SYGVKD. Trimming cost V 2 bases and J 4 bases, with 8 bases left between them.

J is TRBJ1-2 and V is TRBV2, with D possibly being TRBD1 (6 bases). Trimming removed 3 bases from V and 6 bases from J, with 14 bases in between. Germline V gives CDR1 SNHLY, CDR2 FYNNEI. The CDR3 is made up of 14 amino acids. Here the CDR3 DNA reads TGTGCCAGCAGTGACAGGGGTCGGGCAAATGGCTACACCTTC. It translates to CASSDRGRANGYTF.

The chain carries TRBV2 and TRBJ2-3, with a tentative D call TRBD2 (6 bases). This CDR3 region has 13 residues. Germline V gene data show CDR1 as SNHLY and CDR2 as FYNNEI. Trimming took off 10 bases at V and 4 bases at J, with 15 bases between the two ends. CDR3 in DNA: TGTGCCATCATAGGCGGGAACGCAGATACGCAGTATTTT. This gives the protein CAIIGGNADTQYF.

The chain couples TRBV4-1 to TRBJ2-1, with a possible D match to TRBD2 (6 bases). Deletions cut 0 bases from V and 6 bases from J, with 18 bases between. This CDR3 is 17 amino acids long. The germline gives CDR1 MGHRA, CDR2 YSYEKL. CDR3 protein: CASSQEWSTGAGNEQFF. The CDR3 coding sequence is TGCGCCAGCAGCCAAGAATGGTCGACGGGAGCTGGCAATGAGCAGTTCTTC.

V gene TRBV7-9 combines with J gene TRBJ2-5; tentative D call: TRBD2 (5 bases). Germline V gene data show CDR1 as SEHNR and CDR2 as FQNEAQ (reference sequence). CDR3 length: 15 residues. V was clipped by 5 bases and J by 4 bases, with 17 bases between them. The CDR3 bases are TGTGCCAGCAGCGCCCCCGAGGGTCGAATAGAGACCCAGTACTTC. Translated, it gives CASSAPEGRIETQYF.

This chain uses TRBV2 with TRBJ2-7, with a possible D match to TRBD2 (5 bases). Germline V CDR1 and CDR2: SNHLY, FYNNEI. The V end lost 4 bases, the J end lost 2 bases, and 12 bases lay between the germline ends. CDR3 length equals 14 residues. Here the CDR3 DNA reads TGTGCCAGCAGTGTCGGAGGAGTTACCTACGAGCAGTACTTC. Translated, it gives CASSVGGVTYEQYF.

The J gene is TRBJ2-3, the V gene TRBV28, with 9 positions matching TRBD1. The CDR3 contains 16 residues. Unmatched junction bases numbered 9, after V lost 5 bases and J lost 3 bases. Germline CDR1 is MDHEN and CDR2 is SYDVKM. The CDR3 protein is CASSLQRDRATDTQYF. The CDR3 DNA is TGTGCCAGCAGTCTACAGCGGGACAGGGCGACAGATACGCAGTATTTT.

Turning to this clone: Other DNA sequences in the sample encode the same CDR3. The rearrangement uses TRBV27 and TRBJ2-3; D uncertain. V was clipped by 1 base and J by 6 bases, with 5 bases between them. The CDR3 consists of 12 residues. The germline gives CDR1 MNHEY, CDR2 SMNVEV (reference sequence). The CDR3 loop is CASSLLGDTQYF. CDR3 in DNA: TGTGCCAGCAGTTTATTGGGCGATACGCAGTATTTT.

The V and J genes are TRBV29-1 and TRBJ2-3, with 7 bases lining up with TRBD2. Per germline, CDR1 SQVTM and CDR2 ANQGSEA. This CDR3 is 16 amino acids long. V gave up 1 base and J gave up 0 bases; unmatched junction bases: 7. The CDR3 bases are TGCAGCGTTGAAGGTCCGAGCGGGGATAGCACAGATACGCAGTATTTT. As protein: CSVEGPSGDSTDTQYF.

The rearrangement links TRBV21-1 to TRBJ2-1; the D call of TRBD2 is as the table states it, not checked on the DNA. TRBV21-1 is classified as a pseudogene. This CDR3 comprises 9 residues. CDR3 coding DNA: TGTGCCAGCGCGAATGAGCAGTTCTTC. Protein: CASANEQFF.

This sequence joins TRBV4-1 and TRBJ1-3; D is possibly TRBD1 (6 bases). The CDR3 runs 15 residues. Germline-derived CDR1 and CDR2 are MGHRA and YSYEKL. V lost 1 base and J 0 bases, leaving 7 bases between the germline ends. CDR3 sequence reads: CASSQGTASGNTIYF. CDR3 bases: TGCGCCAGCAGCCAAGGGACAGCCTCTGGAAACACCATATATTTT.

The rearrangement uses TRBV10-3 and TRBJ2-7; D unclear. The CDR3 sequence is 13 residues long. Looked up from germline, CDR1 is ENHRY and CDR2 is SYGVKD. The V and J ends lost 0 bases and 3 bases respectively, with 6 bases between them. DNA of the CDR3: TGTGCCATCAGTGAGTCTCCGAGCTACGAGCAGTACTTC. Translating gives CAISESPSYEQYF.

The V and J genes are TRBV10-1 and TRBJ2-3; D ambiguous. The CDR3 totals 13 residues. V was cut by 7 bases and J by 6 bases, with 14 bases left in between. Germline V lookup: CDR1 WNHNN, CDR2 SYGVQD (reference sequence). The DNA for the CDR3 is TGCGCCAGCACTGGCGAGGCATGGGATACGCAGTATTTT. Translating gives CASTGEAWDTQYF.

V usage is TRBV19 and J usage is TRBJ2-1; D unclear. CDR3 length: 15 amino acids. V lost 5 bases, J lost 0 bases, and 11 bases lay in between. Germline values: CDR1 LNHDA, CDR2 SQIVND (reference sequence). This CDR3 is CASSVPRFSYNEQFF. The CDR3 DNA reads TGTGCCAGTAGTGTGCCTAGGTTCTCCTACAATGAGCAGTTCTTC.

V gene TRBV13 combines with J gene TRBJ2-2; D might be TRBD2 (6 bases). The V end lost 4 bases, the J end lost 1 base, and 10 bases lay between the germline ends. The CDR3 loop spans 15 amino acids. Germline assignment: CDR1 PRHDT and CDR2 FYEKMQ (reference sequence). Written as DNA, the CDR3 is TGTGCCAGCAGCTCTGAGGAGGGGAACACCGGGGAGCTGTTTTTT. It encodes CASSSEEGNTGELFF.

The chain uses TRBV27 and TRBJ2-7; D unresolved. The V gene's germline CDR1 is MNHEY and CDR2 SMNVEV (reference sequence). The length of the CDR3 is 14 residues. V was pared by 5 bases and J by 0 bases, with 11 bases between. CDR3 sequence: CASSPMGLSYEQYF. The CDR3 coding sequence is TGTGCCAGCAGTCCCATGGGCCTCTCCTACGAGCAGTACTTC.

The gene calls are TRBV30 and TRBJ1-4; 8 positions match TRBD1. Germline lookup yields CDR1 GTSNPN and CDR2 SVGIG (reference sequence). CDR3 length: 13 residues. The junction had 10 bases not matched to a gene; V was cut back by 8 bases and J by 8 bases. The DNA of the CDR3 is TGTGCCGGAACCCCCGGGACAGGCGAAAAACTGTTTTTT. Translation gives CAGTPGTGEKLFF.

This sequence joins TRBV5-6 and TRBJ1-5; D gene ambiguous. Germline V CDR1 and CDR2: SGHDT, YYEEEE. The CDR3 is made up of 14 amino acids. V lost 1 base and J lost 0, with 5 bases in between. CDR3 sequence (DNA): TGTGCCAGCAGCTTGACCGCTAGCAATCAGCCCCAGCATTTT. Its protein is CASSLTASNQPQHF.

The chain couples TRBV27 to TRBJ2-7; TRBD1 might be the D (5 bases). CDR1 is MNHEY and CDR2 is SMNVEV in the germline V gene (reference sequence). This CDR3 has 16 amino acids. V lost 3 bases and J 0 bases, leaving 15 bases between the germline ends. The CDR3 sequence: CASSFRWGLFSYEQYF. In DNA form, the CDR3 reads TGTGCCAGCAGTTTTAGGTGGGGCCTTTTCTCCTACGAGCAGTACTTC.

This chain uses TRBV28 with TRBJ2-2; possible D gene TRBD1, 6 bases. The germline V and J ends were trimmed by 3 bases and 0 bases, with 11 bases remaining between them. This CDR3 spans 16 amino acids. Germline assignment: CDR1 MDHEN and CDR2 SYDVKM. The CDR3 spells CASSFSGTPNTGELFF. In DNA form, the CDR3 reads TGTGCCAGCAGTTTTTCCGGGACACCGAACACCGGGGAGCTGTTTTTT. The full variable domain, completed using reference TRBV28 and TRBJ2-2, is DVKVTQSSRYLVKRTGEKVFLECVQDMDHENMFWYRQDPGLGLRLIYFSYDVKMKEKGDIPEGYSVSREKKERFSLILESASTNQTSMYLCASSFSGTPNTGELFFGEGSRLTVL.

The rearrangement links TRBV19 to TRBJ1-1; D is unclear. The CDR3 runs to 15 residues. The V end lost 3 bases, the J end lost 5 bases, and 16 bases lay between the germline ends. CDR1 is LNHDA and CDR2 is SQIVND in the germline V gene (reference sequence). The CDR3 protein is CASSMGAPGSTEAFF. In DNA, the CDR3 is TGTGCCAGTAGTATGGGAGCGCCGGGGTCGACTGAAGCTTTCTTT.

This chain connects TRBV28 to TRBJ2-1, with TRBD2 matching over 9 bases. V lost 2 bases to trimming and J lost 4 bases; unmatched junction nucleotides: 9. The CDR3 consists of 17 residues. CDR1 and CDR2 (germline): MDHEN, SYDVKM. The CDR3 region is CASSLRGAGGPYNEQFF. DNA of the CDR3: TGTGCCAGCAGTTTAAGAGGGGCGGGAGGGCCTTACAATGAGCAGTTCTTC.